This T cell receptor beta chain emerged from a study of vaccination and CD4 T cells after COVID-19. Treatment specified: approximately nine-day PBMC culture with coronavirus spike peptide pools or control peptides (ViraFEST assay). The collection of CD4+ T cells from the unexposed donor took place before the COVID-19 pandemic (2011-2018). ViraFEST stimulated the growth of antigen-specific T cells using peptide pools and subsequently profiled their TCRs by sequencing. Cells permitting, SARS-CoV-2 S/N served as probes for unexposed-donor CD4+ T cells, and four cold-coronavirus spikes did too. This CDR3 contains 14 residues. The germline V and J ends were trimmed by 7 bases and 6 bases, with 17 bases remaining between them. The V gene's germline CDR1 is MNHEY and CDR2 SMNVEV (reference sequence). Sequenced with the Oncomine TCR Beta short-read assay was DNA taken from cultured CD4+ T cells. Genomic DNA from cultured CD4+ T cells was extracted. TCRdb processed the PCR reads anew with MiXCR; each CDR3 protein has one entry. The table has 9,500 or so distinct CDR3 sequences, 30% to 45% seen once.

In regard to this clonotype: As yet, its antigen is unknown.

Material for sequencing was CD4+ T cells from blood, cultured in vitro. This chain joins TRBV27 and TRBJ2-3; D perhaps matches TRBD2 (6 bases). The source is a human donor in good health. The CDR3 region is CASNPGVVPDTQYF. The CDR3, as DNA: TGTGCCAGCAATCCGGGAGTGGTTCCGGATACGCAGTATTTT.